The T cell receptor beta chain described here comes from a study of blood T cell repertoires in COVID-19 (dated by TCRdb to 2018 to 2021). Context from the whole study: The collaborator samples originated in the United States, Italy and Spain and spanned the acute and convalescent phases of COVID-19. Where available, HLA class I and class II types were obtained from metadata supplied by the sample provider rather than from assay-based typing. The dataset comprised deeply sampled blood TCRbeta repertoires from subjects exposed to, actively infected with, or recovered from COVID-19. The repertoires were released in a freely available public database meant as a resource for research on the immune response to SARS-CoV-2. The sample metadata nearly always contained a de-identified subject ID, COVID-19 status, age in years and sex. Samples were obtained from the ongoing ImmuneRACE study (first 160 participants) and from approximately 1,200 subjects provided by 6 global collaborators. The prospective study material was composed of cDNA or gDNA derived from T cells, B-cell-depleted T cells, or PBMCs.

TCRbeta CDR3 regions were amplified from genomic DNA by means of the immunoSEQ Assay, a bias-controlled multiplex PCR. For the original study's pipeline: Within the assay, amplification of reference gene primers was used to estimate how many nucleated cells each sample contained. To quantify the absolute abundance of each unique TCRbeta CDR3 rearrangement, sequence reads were collapsed and filtered. For each sample, productive Simpson clonality was calculated by taking the square root of Simpson's diversity index across productive rearrangements. The immuneACCESS repertoire file appears here via TCRdb, limited to in-frame rearrangements. These files lack a portion of the clones; in checked studies, under half of the deficit traces to unresolved V genes, and the cause of the others is not known. The V and J calls and clone size were taken over from that table, and D and trimming were inferred from the DNA. The sample table holds about 210,000 clones, of which 86% were seen once. The ten largest clones add up to about 0.81% of the sample.

This clone came up a few times. No cognate antigen has been identified for it. The sample holds no much larger clone one base away, and base qualities are not on file. The collaborating institutions used their own protocols to collect whole blood in K2EDTA tubes. Collaborator samples were shipped for TCRbeta analysis as frozen whole blood, isolated PBMCs, or DNA extracted from either sample type. Clipping removes 6 bases from V and 6 bases from J, with 9 as the unmatched junction base count. In the germline V gene (reference sequence), CDR1 corresponds to SGHAT and CDR2 to FQDESV. Measured from the cysteine to the phenylalanine, the CDR3 is 15 residues long. Left in the record is the CDR3 DNA by itself, 45 bases read in frame from the first base. The paper as a whole reports these results and caveats: The quantity of clinical and demographic metadata differed by source and by participant and was supplied without curation.

The receptor was isolated from a woman aged 65 to 85 with acute or convalescent COVID-19. Sequencing input: peripheral blood. The rearranged segments are TRBV11-1 and TRBJ2-1; 9 junctional bases match TRBD1. This receptor has the CDR3 CASRRGDRASNEQFF. The DNA is TGTGCCAGCAGGAGAGGGGACAGGGCCTCCAATGAGCAGTTCTTC.